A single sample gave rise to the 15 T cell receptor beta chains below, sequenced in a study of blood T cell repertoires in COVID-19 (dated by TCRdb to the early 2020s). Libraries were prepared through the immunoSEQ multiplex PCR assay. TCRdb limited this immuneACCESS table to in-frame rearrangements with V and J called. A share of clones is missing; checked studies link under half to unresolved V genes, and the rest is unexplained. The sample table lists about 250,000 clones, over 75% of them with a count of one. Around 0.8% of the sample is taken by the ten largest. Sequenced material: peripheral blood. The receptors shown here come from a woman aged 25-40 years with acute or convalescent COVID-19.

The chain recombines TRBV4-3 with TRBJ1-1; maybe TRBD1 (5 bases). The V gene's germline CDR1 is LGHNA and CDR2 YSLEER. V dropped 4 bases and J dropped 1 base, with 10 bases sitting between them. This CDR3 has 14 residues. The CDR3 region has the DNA TGCGCCAGCAGCCTTAGGACACCGAACACTGAAGCTTTCTTT. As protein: CASSLRTPNTEAFF.

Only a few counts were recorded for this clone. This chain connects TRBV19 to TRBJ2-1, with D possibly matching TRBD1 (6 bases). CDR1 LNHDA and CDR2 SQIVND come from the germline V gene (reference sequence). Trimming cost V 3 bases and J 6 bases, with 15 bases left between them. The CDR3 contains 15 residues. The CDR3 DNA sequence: TGTGCCAGTAGTATCCCCGCAGGGGTGGTCAATGAGCAGTTCTTC. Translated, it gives CASSIPAGVVNEQFF.

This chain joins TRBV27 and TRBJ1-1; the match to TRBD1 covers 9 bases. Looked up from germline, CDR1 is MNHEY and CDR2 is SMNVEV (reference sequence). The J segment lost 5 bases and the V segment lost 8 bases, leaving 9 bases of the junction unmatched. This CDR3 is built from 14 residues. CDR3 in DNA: TGTGCCAGCCTTCAGAGGACAGGGGTTACTGAAGCTTTCTTT. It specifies CASLQRTGVTEAFF.

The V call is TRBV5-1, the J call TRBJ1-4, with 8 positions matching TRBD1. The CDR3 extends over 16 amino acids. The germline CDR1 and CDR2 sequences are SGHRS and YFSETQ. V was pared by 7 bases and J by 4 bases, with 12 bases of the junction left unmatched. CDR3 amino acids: CASGPLGQADNEKLFF. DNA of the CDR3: TGCGCCAGCGGACCCCTGGGACAGGCCGATAATGAAAAACTGTTTTTT.

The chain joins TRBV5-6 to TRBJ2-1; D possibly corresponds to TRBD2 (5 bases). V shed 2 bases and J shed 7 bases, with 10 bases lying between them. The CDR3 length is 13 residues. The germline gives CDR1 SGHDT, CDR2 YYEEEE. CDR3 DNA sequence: TGTGCCAGCAGCTTCGGAGAGGGAAATGAGCAGTTCTTC. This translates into CASSFGEGNEQFF.

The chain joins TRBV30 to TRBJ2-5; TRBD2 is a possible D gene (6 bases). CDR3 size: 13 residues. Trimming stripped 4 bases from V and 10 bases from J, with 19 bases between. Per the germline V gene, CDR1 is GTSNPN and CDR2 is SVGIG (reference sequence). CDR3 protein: CAWNPGLPLNQYF. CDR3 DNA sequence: TGTGCCTGGAACCCGGGACTTCCTTTAAACCAGTACTTC.

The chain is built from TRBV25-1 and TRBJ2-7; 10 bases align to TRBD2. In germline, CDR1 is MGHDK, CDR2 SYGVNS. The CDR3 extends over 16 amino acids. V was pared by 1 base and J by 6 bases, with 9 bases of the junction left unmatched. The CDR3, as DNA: TGTGCCAGCAGTGAATTGGAGCGGGAGGGCCGCCGCGAGCAGTACTTC. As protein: CASSELEREGRREQYF.

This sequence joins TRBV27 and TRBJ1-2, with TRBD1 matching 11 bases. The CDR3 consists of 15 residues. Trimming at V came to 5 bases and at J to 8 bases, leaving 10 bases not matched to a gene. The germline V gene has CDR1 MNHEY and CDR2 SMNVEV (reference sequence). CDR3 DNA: TGTGCCAGCAGTCTCATCCCCGGGACAGGGGGAGGCTACACCTTC. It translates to CASSLIPGTGGGYTF.

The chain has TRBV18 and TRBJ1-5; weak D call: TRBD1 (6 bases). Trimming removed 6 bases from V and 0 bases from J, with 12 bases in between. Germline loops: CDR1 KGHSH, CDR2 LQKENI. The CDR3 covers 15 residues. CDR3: CASSQSGASNQPQHF. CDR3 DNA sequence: TGTGCCAGCTCGCAATCAGGGGCTAGCAATCAGCCCCAGCATTTT.

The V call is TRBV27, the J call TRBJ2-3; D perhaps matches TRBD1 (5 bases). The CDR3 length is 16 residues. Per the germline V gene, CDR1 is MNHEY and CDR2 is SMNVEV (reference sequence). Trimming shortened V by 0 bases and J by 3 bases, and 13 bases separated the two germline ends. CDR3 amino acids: CASSLSIRVGTDTQYF. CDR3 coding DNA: TGTGCCAGCAGTTTATCGATCAGGGTCGGGACAGATACGCAGTATTTT.

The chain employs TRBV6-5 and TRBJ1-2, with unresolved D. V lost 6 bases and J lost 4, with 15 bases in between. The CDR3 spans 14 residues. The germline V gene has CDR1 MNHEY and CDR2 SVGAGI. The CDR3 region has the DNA TGTGCCAGCAGAGCCCCTGGCCGGAGCTATGGCTACACCTTC. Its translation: CASRAPGRSYGYTF.

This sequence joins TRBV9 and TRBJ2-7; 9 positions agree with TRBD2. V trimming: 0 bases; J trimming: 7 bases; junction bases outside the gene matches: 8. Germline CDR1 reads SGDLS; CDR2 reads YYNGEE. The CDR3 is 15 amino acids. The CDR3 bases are TGTGCCAGCAGCGTAGGACTAGCGGCTTTACAGGAGCAGTACTTC. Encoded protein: CASSVGLAALQEQYF.

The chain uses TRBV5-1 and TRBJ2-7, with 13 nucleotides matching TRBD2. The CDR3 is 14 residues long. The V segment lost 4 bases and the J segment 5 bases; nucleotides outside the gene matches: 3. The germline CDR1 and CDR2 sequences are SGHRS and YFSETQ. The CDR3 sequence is CASSIGLAGDEQYF. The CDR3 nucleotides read TGCGCCAGCAGCATTGGACTAGCGGGAGACGAGCAGTACTTC. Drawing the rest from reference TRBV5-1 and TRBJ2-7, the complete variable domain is KAGVTQTPRYLIKTRGQQVTLSCSPISGHRSVSWYQQTPGQGLQFLFEYFSETQRNKGNFPGRFSGRQFSNSRSEMNVSTLELGDSALYLCASSIGLAGDEQYFGPGTRLTVT.

CDR3 bases: TGTGCCAGCAGCCAGAGGGACTACTACACCGGGGAGCTGTTTTTT. It codes for CASSQRDYYTGELFF. The genes are TRBV3-1 (or the pseudogene TRBV3-2) and TRBJ2-2; 7 bases fit TRBD2. Trimming at V came to 3 bases and at J to 3 bases, leaving 4 bases not matched to a gene. CDR1 and CDR2 (germline): LGHDT, YNNKEL (reference sequence). The CDR3 has 15 amino acids.

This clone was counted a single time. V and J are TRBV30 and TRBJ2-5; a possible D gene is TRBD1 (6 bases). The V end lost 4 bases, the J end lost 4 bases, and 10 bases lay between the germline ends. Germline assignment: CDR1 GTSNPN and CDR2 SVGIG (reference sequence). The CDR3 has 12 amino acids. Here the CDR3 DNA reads TGTGCCTGGACCCCACAGGGAGAGACCCAGTACTTC. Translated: CAWTPQGETQYF. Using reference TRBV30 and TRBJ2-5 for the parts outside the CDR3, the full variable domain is SQTIHQWPATLVQPVGSPLSLECTVEGTSNPNLYWYRQAAGRGLQLLFYSVGIGQISSEVPQNLSASRPQDRQFILSSKKLLLSDSGFYLCAWTPQGETQYFGPGTRLLVL.